This T cell receptor beta chain emerged from a study of blood T cell repertoires in COVID-19. Study overall: Samples taken during acute and convalescent COVID-19 were collected in the United States, Italy and Spain.

The CDR3 length is 14 residues. Trimming removed 2 bases from V and 4 bases from J, with 11 bases in between. Germline values: CDR1 SGHTA, CDR2 FQGNSA. Profiled with immunoSEQ multiplex PCR; TCRdb holds only in-frame clones, not every one. There are around 49,000 clones in the sample; roughly 82% occur only once, and 2.5% to 3.5% lies in the top ten. Sequenced sample: peripheral blood. The sequence came from a woman between 55 and 75 years old with acute or convalescent COVID-19. V gene TRBV7-2 combines with J gene TRBJ1-2, with a weak D call TRBD1 (5 bases). CDR3 coding DNA: TGTGCCAGCAGCTTATCGCAGGGTTCCTATGGCTACACCTTC. It yields the protein CASSLSQGSYGYTF.